This T cell receptor beta chain was sequenced during a study of blood T cell repertoires in COVID-19. Clones were read by immunoSEQ multiplex PCR, and TCRdb kept only the in-frame ones, dropping some. The table lists roughly 200,000 clones, approximately 88% of them singletons. In germline, CDR1 is MNHEY, CDR2 SMNVEV (reference sequence). This CDR3 is built from 17 residues. V lost 3 bases to trimming and J lost 0 bases, with 15 bases between them. V is TRBV27 and J is TRBJ1-5, with unresolved D. The clonotype was recovered from a woman aged 35 to 49 with COVID-19, enrolled during active disease. Sequenced sample: peripheral blood. CDR3 loop: CASSLVGAPYSNQPQHF. The CDR3 DNA follows: TGTGCCAGCAGTTTGGTGGGAGCACCCTATAGCAATCAGCCCCAGCATTTT.